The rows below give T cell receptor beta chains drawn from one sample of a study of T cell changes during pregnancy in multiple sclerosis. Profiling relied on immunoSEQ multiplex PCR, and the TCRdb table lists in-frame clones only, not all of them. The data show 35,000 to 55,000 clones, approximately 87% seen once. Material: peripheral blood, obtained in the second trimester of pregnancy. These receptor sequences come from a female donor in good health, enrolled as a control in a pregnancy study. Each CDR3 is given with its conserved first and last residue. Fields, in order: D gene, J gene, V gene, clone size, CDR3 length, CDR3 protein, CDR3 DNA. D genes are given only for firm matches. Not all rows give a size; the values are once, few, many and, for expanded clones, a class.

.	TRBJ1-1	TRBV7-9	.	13	CASSLIGRAEAFF	TGTGCCAGCAGCTTAATAGGCAGGGCTGAAGCTTTCTTT
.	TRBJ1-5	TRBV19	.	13	CASSMSSNQPQHF	TGTGCCAGTAGTATGAGTAGCAATCAGCCCCAGCATTTT
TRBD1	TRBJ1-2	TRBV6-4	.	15	CASRAGTGESGGYTF	TGTGCCAGCAGGGCAGGGACAGGGGAGTCTGGTGGCTACACCTTC
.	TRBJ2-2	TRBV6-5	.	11	CASSVTGELFF	TGTGCCAGCAGCGTAACCGGGGAGCTGTTTTTT
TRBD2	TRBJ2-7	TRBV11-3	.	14	CASRPAGPLYEQYF	TGTGCCAGCAGACCAGCGGGACCCCTCTACGAGCAGTACTTC
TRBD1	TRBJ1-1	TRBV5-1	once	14	CASSLGQAGTEAFF	TGCGCCAGCAGCCTCGGACAGGCGGGCACTGAAGCTTTCTTT
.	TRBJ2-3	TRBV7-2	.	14	CASSSGLHTDTQYF	TGTGCCAGCAGCAGCGGGCTTCACACAGATACGCAGTATTTT
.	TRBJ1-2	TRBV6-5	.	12	CASRPVLHGYTF	TGTGCCAGCCGCCCGGTCCTGCACGGCTACACCTTC
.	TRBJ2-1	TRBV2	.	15	CASRIDRSSYNEQFF	TGTGCCAGCAGGATCGACAGAAGCTCCTACAATGAGCAGTTCTTC
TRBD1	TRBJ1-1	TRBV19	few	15	CASSITQGAPGEAFF	TGTGCCAGTAGCATCACACAGGGGGCGCCCGGCGAAGCTTTCTTT
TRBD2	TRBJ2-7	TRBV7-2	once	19	CASSLADGSSGDSSYEQYF	TGTGCCAGCAGCTTAGCGGACGGCTCTAGCGGGGATAGCTCCTACGAGCAGTACTTC
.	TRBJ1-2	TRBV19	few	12	CASGTGNYGYTF	TGTGCCAGCGGAACAGGGAACTATGGCTACACCTTC
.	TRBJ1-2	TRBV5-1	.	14	CASSPPGKNYGYTF	TGCGCCAGCAGTCCTCCAGGGAAGAACTATGGCTACACCTTC
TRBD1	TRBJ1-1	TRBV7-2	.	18	CASSFGGQGFFWDTEAFF	TGTGCCAGCAGCTTTGGGGGACAGGGTTTTTTCTGGGACACTGAAGCTTTCTTT
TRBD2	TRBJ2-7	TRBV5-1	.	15	CASSWGLAGVYEQYF	TGCGCCAGCAGCTGGGGACTAGCGGGAGTCTACGAGCAGTACTTC
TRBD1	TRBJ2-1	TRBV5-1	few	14	CASSLAQGAGEQFF	TGCGCCAGCAGCTTGGCGCAGGGGGCTGGTGAGCAGTTCTTC
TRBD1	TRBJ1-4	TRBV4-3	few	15	CASSPDRGTNEKLFF	TGCGCCAGCAGCCCGGACAGGGGAACTAATGAAAAACTGTTTTTT
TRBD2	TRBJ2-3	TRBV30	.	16	CAWTGGGGPRTDTQYF	TGTGCCTGGACCGGGGGGGGAGGGCCGAGAACAGATACGCAGTATTTT
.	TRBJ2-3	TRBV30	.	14	CAWRGGLHTDTQYF	TGTGCCTGGAGGGGAGGCCTCCACACAGATACGCAGTATTTT
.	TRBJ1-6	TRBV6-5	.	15	CASRMTGSAVSPLHF	TGTGCCAGCAGGATGACAGGATCCGCCGTCTCACCCCTCCACTTT
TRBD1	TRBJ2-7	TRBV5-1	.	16	CASSPWGDRGLNEQYF	TGCGCCAGCAGCCCCTGGGGGGACAGGGGACTCAACGAGCAGTACTTC
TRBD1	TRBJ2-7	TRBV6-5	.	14	CASSFGTGDYEQYF	TGTGCCAGCAGTTTCGGGACAGGGGACTACGAGCAGTACTTC
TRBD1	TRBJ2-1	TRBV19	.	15	CASSIRQGARDEQFF	TGTGCCAGTAGTATAAGGCAGGGGGCGAGGGATGAGCAGTTCTTC
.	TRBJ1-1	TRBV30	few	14	CAWKGVGREGEAFF	TGTGCCTGGAAAGGGGTGGGGAGGGAAGGTGAAGCTTTCTTT
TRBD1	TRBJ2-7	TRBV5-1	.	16	CASSLGGQESSYEQYF	TGCGCCAGCAGCTTGGGGGGACAGGAAAGCTCCTACGAGCAGTACTTC
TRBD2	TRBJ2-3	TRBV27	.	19	CASSLLRTSGGGSTDTQYF	TGTGCCAGCAGTTTATTACGGACTAGCGGGGGGGGTAGCACAGATACGCAGTATTTT
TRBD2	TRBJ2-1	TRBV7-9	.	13	CASSELAGNEQFF	TGTGCCAGCAGCGAACTAGCGGGCAATGAGCAGTTCTTC
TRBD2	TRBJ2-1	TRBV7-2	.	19	CASSFRPDSGSPSYNEQFF	TGTGCCAGCAGCTTTAGGCCCGACAGCGGGAGTCCCTCCTACAATGAGCAGTTCTTC
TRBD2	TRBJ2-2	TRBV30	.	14	CARVAGENTGELFF	TGTGCCCGGGTAGCGGGGGAGAACACCGGGGAGCTGTTTTTT
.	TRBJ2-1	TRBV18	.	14	CASSPPTVYNEQFF	TGTGCCAGCTCACCACCTACAGTTTACAATGAGCAGTTCTTC
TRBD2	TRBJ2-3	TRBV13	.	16	CASSSIGSGITDTQYF	TGTGCCAGCAGCTCCATCGGGAGCGGGATTACAGATACGCAGTATTTT
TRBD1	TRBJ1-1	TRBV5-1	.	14	CASSLGDRGPEAFF	TGCGCCAGCAGCTTGGGGGACAGGGGTCCTGAAGCTTTCTTT
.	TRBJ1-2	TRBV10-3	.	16	CAIGSPSGQGAGGYTF	TGTGCCATCGGGTCCCCGTCCGGTCAAGGGGCTGGCGGCTACACCTTC
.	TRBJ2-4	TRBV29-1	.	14	CSFVGLGAKNIQYF	TGCAGCTTCGTGGGGCTGGGAGCCAAAAACATTCAGTACTTC
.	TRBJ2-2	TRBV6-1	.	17	CASSVVTGRIVAGELFF	TGTGCCAGCAGTGTCGTGACAGGGAGGATTGTGGCCGGGGAGCTGTTTTTT
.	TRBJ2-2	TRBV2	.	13	CASRRASTGELFF	TGTGCCAGCAGGAGGGCCAGCACCGGGGAGCTGTTTTTT
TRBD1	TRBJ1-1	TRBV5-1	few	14	CASRWTGMGTEAFF	TGCGCCAGCAGGTGGACAGGGATGGGCACTGAAGCTTTCTTT
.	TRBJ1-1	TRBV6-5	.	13	CASSPRGGTEAFF	TGTGCCAGCAGTCCTAGAGGCGGGACTGAAGCTTTCTTT
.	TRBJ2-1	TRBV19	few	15	CATTETSSSYNEQFF	TGTGCCACCACCGAGACAAGTAGCTCCTACAATGAGCAGTTCTTC
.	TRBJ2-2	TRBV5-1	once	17	CASRNPTGPISAGELFF	TGCGCCAGCCGCAACCCCACAGGGCCCATATCAGCCGGGGAGCTGTTTTTT
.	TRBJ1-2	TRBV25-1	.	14	CASSGGDSNYGYTF	TGTGCCAGCAGTGGGGGGGACTCTAACTATGGCTACACCTTC
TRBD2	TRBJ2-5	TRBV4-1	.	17	CASSQEASGGAVETQYF	TGCGCCAGCAGCCAAGAGGCGAGCGGGGGGGCCGTAGAGACCCAGTACTTC
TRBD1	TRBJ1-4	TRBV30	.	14	CAWGQGAPNEKLFF	TGTGCCTGGGGACAGGGGGCCCCGAATGAAAAACTGTTTTTT
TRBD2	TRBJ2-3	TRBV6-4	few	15	CASSDGGGAVDTQYF	TGTGCCAGCAGTGACGGCGGGGGGGCGGTCGATACGCAGTATTTT
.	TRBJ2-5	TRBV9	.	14	CASSVVGGGETQYF	TGTGCCAGCAGCGTGGTGGGCGGAGGGGAGACCCAGTACTTC